A single T cell receptor (beta chain) is shown here with its context. Seattle patients were enrolled during active infection and followed longitudinally. The sample belongs to a study of blood T cell repertoires in COVID-19. Study-level information: Samples came from the United States, Italy and Spain, spanning acute and convalescent COVID-19.

Under the authors' procedure: It was from reference gene primer amplification that nucleated cell counts were estimated. TCRdb's table, derived via immunoSEQ multiplex PCR, lists solely in-frame clones and lacks some. That table supplies the V and J calls and clone size; D and trimming were determined from the DNA. This sample has 150,000 or so clones; 75% to 85% occur once, and the top ten carry 8% to 8.5%. J lost 7 bases, V lost 4 bases, and 6 bases had no gene match. This CDR3 spans 16 amino acids. Germline CDR1 is LGHNA and CDR2 is YNFKEQ. This clonotype was obtained from a woman aged 55-70 years with COVID-19, enrolled during active disease. Material: peripheral blood. The chain couples TRBV4-2 to TRBJ2-1, with 14 bases matching TRBD2. The CDR3 region is CASSPRTSGRKNEQFF. CDR3 in DNA: TGTGCCAGCAGCCCTCGGACTAGCGGGAGGAAGAATGAGCAGTTCTTC.